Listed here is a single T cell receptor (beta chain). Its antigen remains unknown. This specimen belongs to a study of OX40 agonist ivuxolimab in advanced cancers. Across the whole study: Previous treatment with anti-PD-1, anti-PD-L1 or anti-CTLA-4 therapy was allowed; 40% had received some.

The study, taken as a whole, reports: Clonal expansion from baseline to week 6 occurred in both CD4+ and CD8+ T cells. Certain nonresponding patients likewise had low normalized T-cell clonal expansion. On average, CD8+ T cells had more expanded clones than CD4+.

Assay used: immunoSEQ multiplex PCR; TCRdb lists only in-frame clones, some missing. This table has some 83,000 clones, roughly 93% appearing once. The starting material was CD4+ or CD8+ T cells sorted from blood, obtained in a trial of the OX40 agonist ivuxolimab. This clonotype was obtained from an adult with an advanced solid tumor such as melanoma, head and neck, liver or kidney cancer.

CDR3 in amino acids: CASSLYLDSPNTEAFF. CDR3 bases: TGTGCCAGCAGCTTATATCTGGACAGCCCGAACACTGAAGCTTTCTTT. V is TRBV13 and J is TRBJ1-1; the D gene is possibly TRBD1 (6 bases). The CDR3 length is 16 residues. Germline V gives CDR1 PRHDT, CDR2 FYEKMQ (reference sequence). Trimming took 2 bases from V and 1 from J, leaving 14 bases between them.